The next 22 T cell receptor beta chains were all read from a single sample in a study of read filtering for tumor transcriptome and immune sequencing. This library used roughly 400 ng RNA and molecular barcoded adaptors spanning alpha/delta and beta/gamma chains. TCRdb re-called the reads through MiXCR, storing one row per CDR3 protein. Of about 130,000 distinct CDR3 sequences in the sample, 10% to 15% were seen once. The specimen was a population of CD138-negative cells sorted from bone marrow. Receptors originate from a donor aged 40 or older with multiple myeloma.

For this clonotype: This clone may be a read error of a much larger clone one base away. The V gene is TRBV7-2, the J gene TRBJ2-2; 9 nucleotides line up with TRBD1. In germline, CDR1 is SGHTA, CDR2 FQGNSA. The CDR3 spans 16 residues. J was trimmed by 6 bases and V by 5 bases; bases with no gene match: 10. CDR3 sequence: CASSPLTGGGAGELFF. The CDR3 DNA reads as TGTGCCAGCAGCCCTCTGACAGGGGGGGGCGCCGGGGAGCTGTTTTTT.

Only a few counts were recorded for this clonotype. With a much larger clone just one base away, this may be a read error. The genes are TRBV5-1 and TRBJ2-2, with D unresolved. The length of the CDR3 is 14 residues. Trimming took off 1 base at V and 8 bases at J, with 12 bases between the two ends. Germline assignment: CDR1 SGHRS and CDR2 YFSETQ. CDR3 DNA: TGCGCCAGCAGCTTGTCCTCCACAGTTGGGGAGCTGTTTTTT. This translates into CASSLSSTVGELFF.

This clonotype was detected only a few times. The CDR3 DNA sequence: TGTGCCAGCAGGAGGGACGGCACTTACACCGGGGAGCTGTTTTTT. Its translation is CASRRDGTYTGELFF. The J gene is TRBJ2-2, the V gene TRBV6-5, with D perhaps being TRBD1 or TRBD2 (5 bases each). The CDR3 spans 15 residues. Germline lookup yields CDR1 MNHEY and CDR2 SVGAGI. Trimming pared 6 bases from V and 3 bases from J, leaving 14 bases between.

In its sample, this clonotype was seen many times. The J gene is TRBJ1-2, the V gene TRBV6-5; tentatively, D is TRBD1 (5 bases). V was shortened by 2 bases and J by 6 bases, with 16 bases between the two germline ends. Per germline, CDR1 MNHEY and CDR2 SVGAGI. This CDR3 is 15 amino acids long. The CDR3 here is CASSYGRELADGYTF. The CDR3 coding sequence is TGTGCCAGCAGTTACGGCAGGGAGCTAGCTGATGGCTACACCTTC.

Worth noting for this clonotype: A read error may explain this, as a much larger clone is one base away. Because the CDR3 is missing its conserved closing phenylalanine or tryptophan, this is likely a read error. The chain links TRBV6-2 or TRBV6-3 to TRBJ2-5, with a weak D call TRBD1 (5 bases). This CDR3 spans 13 amino acids. The V gene's germline CDR1 is MNHEY and CDR2 SVGEGT. V was cut by 6 bases and J by 1 base, with 9 bases left in between. CDR3 bases: TGTGCCAGCAGCCCACAGGTCCAAGAGACCCAGTACCTC. Translation: CASSPQVQETQYL.

With respect to this clonotype: This may come from a read error, since a much larger clone is one base off. V and J are TRBV6-6 and TRBJ2-1, with 10 bases identical to TRBD1. From germline, CDR1 is MNHNY and CDR2 SVGAGI (reference sequence). CDR3 length: 13 residues. The CDR3 loop is CAGRGQGNNEQSF. The DNA for the CDR3 is TGTGCCGGTAGGGGACAGGGGAACAATGAGCAGTCCTTC.

This clonotype was seen many times. CDR3 in amino acids: CASNQQGSGNQPQHF. In DNA form, the CDR3 reads TGTGCCAGCAACCAACAGGGATCGGGCAATCAGCCCCAGCATTTT. The chain links TRBV6-2 or TRBV6-3 to TRBJ1-5; maybe TRBD1 (6 bases). The V and J ends lost 7 bases and 2 bases respectively, with 15 bases between them. This CDR3 has 15 amino acids. Germline values: CDR1 MNHEY, CDR2 SVGEGT.

This clonotype was picked up many times. The chain recombines TRBV11-3 with TRBJ2-1, with 10 bases matching TRBD2. This CDR3 has 15 residues. Unmatched junction bases numbered 4, after V lost 4 bases and J lost 4 bases. From germline, CDR1 is SGHNT and CDR2 YENEEA. The DNA for the CDR3 is TGTGCCAGCAGCTCCACTAGCGGGGTTTACAATGAGCAGTTCTTC. Amino acids: CASSSTSGVYNEQFF.

Comment on this clonotype: It may be a read error: a sequence one base away is much more abundant. J is TRBJ2-5 and V is TRBV6-1; D is unclear. Per germline, CDR1 MNHNS and CDR2 SASEGT. The CDR3 runs 15 residues. V was shortened by 4 bases and J by 0 bases, with 12 bases between the two germline ends. CDR3 amino acids: CASSVASLYQETQYF. The CDR3 DNA follows: TGTGCCAGCAGTGTTGCGAGTTTGTACCAAGAGACCCAGTACTTC.

The chain links TRBV5-4 to TRBJ1-5, with D perhaps matching TRBD1 (6 bases). The CDR3 has 14 residues. V lost 1 base and J 13 bases, leaving 18 bases between the germline ends. Looked up from germline, CDR1 is SGHNT and CDR2 is YYREEE (reference sequence). CDR3 amino acids: CASSLIEQGPSQHF. DNA for the CDR3: TGTGCCAGCAGCTTGATAGAACAGGGTCCGTCTCAGCATTTT. Variable domain in full (rest from reference TRBV5-4 and TRBJ1-5): ETGVTQSPTHLIKTRGQQVTLRCSSQSGHNTVSWYQQALGQGPQFIFQYYREEENGRGNFPPRFSGLQFPNYSSELNVNALELDDSALYLCASSLIEQGPSQHFGDGTRLSIL.

There are many counts of this clonotype. The chain employs TRBV11-2 and TRBJ2-1; TRBD1 agrees at 10 bases. The length of the CDR3 is 16 residues. Trimming at V came to 4 bases and at J to 9 bases, leaving 12 bases not matched to a gene. Germline CDR1 SGHAT, CDR2 FQNNGV. CDR3 residues: CASSSETGGGYSEQFF. Written as DNA, the CDR3 is TGTGCCAGCAGCTCCGAGACAGGGGGCGGCTATAGTGAGCAGTTCTTC.

This clonotype occurred many times. The gene calls are TRBV29-1 and TRBJ2-7; possibly TRBD2 for D (5 bases). The CDR3 totals 13 residues. Germline V lookup: CDR1 SQVTM, CDR2 ANQGSEA. Trimming took off 0 bases at V and 8 bases at J, with 14 bases between the two ends. CDR3 sequence reads: CSVEDRGFRKQYF. The CDR3 DNA reads as TGCAGCGTTGAAGATAGAGGGTTCCGCAAGCAGTACTTC.

This clonotype was seen at least ten times. The CDR3 DNA reads TGTGCCAGCAGCGTTGAGGTTACCACCGGGGAGCTGTTTTTT. It specifies CASSVEVTTGELFF. The chain joins TRBV9 to TRBJ2-2; no clear D gene. The CDR3 runs 14 residues. The germline V gene has CDR1 SGDLS and CDR2 YYNGEE. Trimming left V 2 bases short and J 4 bases short, with 9 bases between.

In the case of this clonotype: Just one base apart from a much larger clone, this may be a read error. The V call is TRBV5-1, the J call TRBJ1-1, with D unclear. CDR1 is SGHRS and CDR2 is YFSETQ in the germline V gene. The CDR3 loop spans 14 amino acids. V gave up 2 bases and J gave up 7 bases, with 15 bases separating them. The CDR3 spells CASSFALEGIEAFF. Written as DNA, the CDR3 is TGCGCCAGCAGCTTTGCGCTAGAAGGGATTGAAGCTTTCTTT.

This clonotype has a count of ten or more. The gene calls are TRBV3-1 and TRBJ2-6; 8 nucleotides match TRBD2. V shed 0 bases, J shed 2 bases, and the junction held 9 bases outside the gene matches. Germline V gives CDR1 LGHDT, CDR2 YNNKEL (reference sequence). This CDR3 has 19 residues. Written as DNA, the CDR3 is TGTGCCAGCAGCCAAGACACTCCCGGGGGGGCCGCTGGGGCCAACGTCCTGACTTTC. This encodes CASSQDTPGGAAGANVLTF.

This clonotype has at least ten counts. The chain is built from TRBV7-9 and TRBJ2-3; no clear D gene. The CDR3 loop spans 14 amino acids. Deletions cut 0 bases from V and 4 bases from J, with 8 bases between. Germline CDR1 reads SEHNR; CDR2 reads FQNEAQ (reference sequence). The CDR3 DNA sequence: TGTGCCAGCAGCTTAGCAGGGTTCGCAGATACGCAGTATTTT. Translated: CASSLAGFADTQYF.

Many counts were recorded for this clonotype. The CDR3 DNA sequence: TGTGCCAGCAGCATAGGCGGACTAGCGGGCCAAGAGACCCAGTACTTC. This sequence encodes CASSIGGLAGQETQYF. The V gene is TRBV7-2, the J gene TRBJ2-5, with TRBD2 matching over 11 bases. Germline lookup yields CDR1 SGHTA and CDR2 FQGNSA. Trimming cost V 5 bases and J 1 base; bases outside gene matches: 6. The CDR3 runs 16 residues.

This clonotype was observed at least ten times. The CDR3 spells CSARGDTQETQYF. The CDR3 nucleotides are TGCAGTGCTAGAGGGGATACCCAAGAGACCCAGTACTTC. The rearrangement links TRBV20-1 to TRBJ2-5; D call uncertain. V lost 1 base to trimming and J lost 1 base, with 7 bases between them. The CDR3 length is 13 residues. From germline, CDR1 is DFQATT and CDR2 SNEGSKA (reference sequence).

This clonotype appeared many times. This chain uses TRBV20-1 with TRBJ2-1, with TRBD2 matching 7 bases. J was trimmed by 7 bases and V by 0 bases; bases with no gene match: 9. CDR1 and CDR2 (germline): DFQATT, SNEGSKA (reference sequence). The CDR3 is 15 amino acids. CDR3 loop: CSARDTGGGLNEQFF. In nucleotides, the CDR3 is TGCAGTGCTAGAGATACGGGGGGAGGATTGAATGAGCAGTTCTTC.

As for this clonotype: This could be a read error, since a much larger clone is one nucleotide away. J is TRBJ2-5 and V is TRBV5-8, with a tentative D call TRBD1 (7 bases). V was trimmed by 4 bases and J by 5 bases, leaving 18 bases between them. The CDR3 is 15 residues long. Germline assignment: CDR1 SGHTS and CDR2 YDEGEE. The CDR3 DNA is TGTGCCAGCAGCAGAGGAGGGACAGACCGGGAGACCCAGTACTTC. Translating gives CASSRGGTDRETQYF.

At least ten counts were recorded for this clonotype. The chain has TRBV2 and TRBJ1-5; D not resolved. The CDR3 has 16 residues. The germline CDR1 and CDR2 sequences are SNHLY and FYNNEI. Deletions cut 1 base from V and 4 bases from J, with 14 bases between. The CDR3 reads CASSEVSASGNQPQHF. CDR3 coding DNA: TGTGCCAGCAGTGAAGTTTCGGCAAGTGGAAATCAGCCCCAGCATTTT.

The chain is built from TRBV7-2 and TRBJ2-5; D gene ambiguous. CDR1 is SGHTA, CDR2 FQGNSA, per germline. There are 16 residues in the CDR3. The germline V and J ends were trimmed by 1 base and 1 base, with 13 bases remaining between them. This CDR3 reads CASSLVTAWTQETQYF. In DNA, the CDR3 is TGTGCCAGCAGCTTAGTTACAGCCTGGACCCAAGAGACCCAGTACTTC.